This T cell receptor beta chain was sequenced in a study of shared clonotypes between healthy human individuals. CDR3 length: 12 residues. V lost 2 bases and J lost 12, with 10 bases in between. The germline V gene encodes CDR1 MNHNY and CDR2 SVGAGI (reference sequence). TCRdb keeps only in-frame clones here, not all; method: immunoSEQ multiplex PCR. The sample includes over 2 million clones, about 90% of them seen just once. Sequencing was carried out using naive CD4+ T cells from PBMCs. Subset of the sample: CD45RA+ positively selected. The sequence was obtained from a man aged 18 to 29 in good health. Some clones in this sample may be carry-over from other donors' samples. The rearrangement uses TRBV6-6 and TRBJ1-4, with D unclear. The CDR3 loop is CASSYGRVELFF. The CDR3 coding sequence is TGTGCCAGCAGTTACGGGCGCGTGGAACTGTTTTTT.